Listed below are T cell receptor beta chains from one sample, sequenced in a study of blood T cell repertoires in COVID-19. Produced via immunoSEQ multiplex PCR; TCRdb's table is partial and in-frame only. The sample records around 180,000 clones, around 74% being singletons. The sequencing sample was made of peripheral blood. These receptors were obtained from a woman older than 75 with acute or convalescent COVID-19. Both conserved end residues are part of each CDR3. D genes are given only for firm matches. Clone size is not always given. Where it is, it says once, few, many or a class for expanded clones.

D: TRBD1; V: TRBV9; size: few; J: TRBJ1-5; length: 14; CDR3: CASSVGTGDQPQHF; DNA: TGTGCCAGCAGCGTCGGGACAGGGGATCAGCCCCAGCATTTT
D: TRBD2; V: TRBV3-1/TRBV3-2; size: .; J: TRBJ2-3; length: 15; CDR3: CASSQGSGREGTQYF; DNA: TGTGCCAGCAGCCAAGGAAGCGGGAGGGAGGGCACGCAGTATTTT
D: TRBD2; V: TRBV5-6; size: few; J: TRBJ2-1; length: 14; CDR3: CASSELAGGGEQFF; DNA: TGTGCCAGCAGTGAACTAGCGGGAGGAGGTGAGCAGTTCTTC
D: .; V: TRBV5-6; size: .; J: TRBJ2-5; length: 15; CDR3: CASSLLNADGETQYF; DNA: TGTGCCAGCAGCTTACTTAATGCAGACGGGGAGACCCAGTACTTC
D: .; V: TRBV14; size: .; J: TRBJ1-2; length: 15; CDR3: CASSHLSMGADGYTF; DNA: TGTGCCAGCAGCCACCTATCGATGGGGGCCGATGGCTACACCTTC
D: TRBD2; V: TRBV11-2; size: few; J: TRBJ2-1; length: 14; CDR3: CASSLSGGYNEQFF; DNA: TGTGCCAGCAGCTTATCGGGAGGGTACAATGAGCAGTTCTTC
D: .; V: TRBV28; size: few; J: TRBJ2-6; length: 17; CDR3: CASSPDTGVGGANVLTF; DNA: TGTGCCAGCAGTCCTGACACAGGAGTTGGTGGGGCCAACGTCCTGACTTTC
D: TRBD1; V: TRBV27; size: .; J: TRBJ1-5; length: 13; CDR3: CASRGQARLPQHF; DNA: TGTGCCAGTCGTGGACAGGCTCGCCTGCCCCAGCATTTT
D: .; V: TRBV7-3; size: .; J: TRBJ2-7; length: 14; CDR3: CASSSQGYEDEQYF; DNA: TGTGCCAGCAGCTCACAGGGCTACGAGGACGAGCAGTACTTC
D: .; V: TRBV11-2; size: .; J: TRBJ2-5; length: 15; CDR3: CASSGPGGIQETQYF; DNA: TGTGCCAGCAGCGGCCCAGGGGGGATCCAAGAGACCCAGTACTTC
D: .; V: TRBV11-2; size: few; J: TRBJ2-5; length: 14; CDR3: CASSPTPGLGTQYF; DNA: TGTGCCAGCAGCCCGACGCCGGGGTTAGGCACCCAGTACTTC
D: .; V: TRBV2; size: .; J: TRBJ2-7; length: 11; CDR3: CASSYDGEQYF; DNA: TGTGCCAGCAGTTACGACGGGGAGCAGTACTTC
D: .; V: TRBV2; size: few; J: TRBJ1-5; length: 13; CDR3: CASSDQARQPQHF; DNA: TGTGCCAGCAGTGATCAGGCCCGACAGCCCCAGCATTTT
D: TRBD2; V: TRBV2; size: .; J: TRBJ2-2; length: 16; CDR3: CASRRTSLPFSGELFF; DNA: TGTGCCAGCAGAAGGACTAGCCTTCCCTTTTCCGGGGAGCTGTTTTTT
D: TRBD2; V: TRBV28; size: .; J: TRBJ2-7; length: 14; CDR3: CASNPSGESYEQYF; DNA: TGTGCCAGCAACCCTAGCGGGGAATCCTACGAGCAGTACTTC
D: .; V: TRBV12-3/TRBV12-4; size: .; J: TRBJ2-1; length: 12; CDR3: CASSRTGSGGFF; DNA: TGTGCCAGCAGTCGGACCGGGAGTGGTGGGTTCTTC
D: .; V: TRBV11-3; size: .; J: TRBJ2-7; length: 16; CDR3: CASSRGTGLSSYEQYF; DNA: TGTGCCAGCAGCCGCGGAACAGGGCTAAGCTCCTACGAGCAGTACTTC
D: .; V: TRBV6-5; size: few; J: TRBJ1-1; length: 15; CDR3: CASSSGGRKIAEAFF; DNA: TGTGCCAGCAGTTCCGGGGGGCGCAAGATCGCTGAAGCTTTCTTT
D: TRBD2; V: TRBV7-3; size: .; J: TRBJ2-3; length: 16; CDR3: CASSLGLAGFTDTQYF; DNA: TGTGCCAGCAGCTTAGGCCTAGCGGGTTTCACAGATACGCAGTATTTT
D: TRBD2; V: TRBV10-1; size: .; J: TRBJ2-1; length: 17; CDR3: CASSESGLAGRGDEQFF; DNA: TGCGCCAGCAGTGAGTCGGGGTTAGCGGGAAGGGGGGATGAGCAGTTCTTC
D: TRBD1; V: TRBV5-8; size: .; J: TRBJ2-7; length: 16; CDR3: CASSLWVQGPAYEQYF; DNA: TGTGCCAGCAGCTTGTGGGTACAGGGGCCGGCCTACGAGCAGTACTTC
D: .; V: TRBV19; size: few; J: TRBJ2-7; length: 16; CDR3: CASSRASADTPYEQYF; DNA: TGTGCCAGTAGTAGAGCTAGCGCTGATACTCCCTACGAGCAGTACTTC
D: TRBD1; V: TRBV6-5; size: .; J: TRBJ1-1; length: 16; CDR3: CASSYATFGQGHVAFF; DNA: TGTGCCAGCAGTTACGCGACCTTTGGACAGGGTCATGTGGCTTTCTTT
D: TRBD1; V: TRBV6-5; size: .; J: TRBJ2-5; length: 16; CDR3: CASSYAGTGGWETQYF; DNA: TGTGCCAGCAGTTACGCCGGGACAGGGGGCTGGGAGACCCAGTACTTC
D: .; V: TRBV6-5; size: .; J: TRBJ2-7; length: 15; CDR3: CASSYSAGETYEQYF; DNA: TGTGCCAGCAGTTACTCTGCGGGCGAGACCTACGAGCAGTACTTC
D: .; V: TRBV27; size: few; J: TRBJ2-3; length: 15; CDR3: CASSLSLQGTDTQYF; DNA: TGTGCCAGCAGTTTATCCTTACAGGGCACAGATACGCAGTATTTT
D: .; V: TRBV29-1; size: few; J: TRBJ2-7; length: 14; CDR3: CSAMGRNSPGEQYF; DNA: TGCAGCGCTATGGGGAGAAATTCCCCGGGAGAGCAGTACTTC
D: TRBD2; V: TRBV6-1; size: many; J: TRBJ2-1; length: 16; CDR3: CASSEEAGGSYNEQFF; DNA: TGTGCCAGCAGTGAAGAAGCGGGAGGTTCCTACAATGAGCAGTTCTTC
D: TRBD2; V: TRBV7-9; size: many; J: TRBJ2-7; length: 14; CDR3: CASSLGGRNYEQYF; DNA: TGTGCCAGCAGCTTAGGCGGGAGAAACTACGAGCAGTACTTC
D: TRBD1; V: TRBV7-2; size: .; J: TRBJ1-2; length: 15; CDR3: CASSLGLTGRSGYTF; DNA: TGTGCCAGCAGCTTAGGACTGACAGGGAGGAGTGGCTACACCTTC
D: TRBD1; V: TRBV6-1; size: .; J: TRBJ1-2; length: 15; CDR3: CASSEGTGLSYGYTF; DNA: TGTGCCAGCAGTGAAGGGACAGGGCTCAGCTATGGCTACACCTTC
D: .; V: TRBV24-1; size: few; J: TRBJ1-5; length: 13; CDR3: CATSRGSNQPQHF; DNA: TGTGCCACCAGTCGGGGTAGCAATCAGCCCCAGCATTTT